Given below is one T cell receptor (beta chain) in context. Its antigen is not known. This record comes from a study of Ad26.COV2.S vaccination and SARS-CoV-2 variants. Looking at the study overall: Enrolled in COV1001, the donor was in the Ad26.COV2.S trial arm, which received the vaccine. In the study, Ad26.COV2.S was injected intramuscularly once, or twice 56 days apart.

Sequenced by immunoSEQ multiplex PCR; TCRdb stores in-frame clones only, minus some. The table has about 350,000 clones, about 86% seen once. This CDR3 spans 14 amino acids. Trimming removed 3 bases from V and 5 bases from J; junction bases left unmatched: 4. The germline V gene has CDR1 MDHEN and CDR2 SYDVKM. The treatment is: around 19 received Ad26.COV2.S at low or high dose, single or two shots; 5 received placebo; per-sample allocation not given. At day 63 after the first vaccine or placebo injection, samples were drawn. General study results and limits: Comparability of non-spike TCR breadth was observed across vaccine and placebo recipients. Spike-specific CD8+ and CD4+ T cell responses reportedly showed substantial breadth after vaccination.

This chain links TRBV28 with TRBJ1-3; 7 bases align to TRBD1. Sequencing used peripheral blood, obtained in a trial of Ad26.COV2.S vaccine versus placebo. The receptor's source is a person aged 18-60 years who received the Ad26.COV2.S COVID-19 vaccine or a placebo. CDR3 DNA: TGTGCCAGCAGTTTCCGGGACAGCCGAAACACCATATATTTT. Protein: CASSFRDSRNTIYF.